This T cell receptor beta chain came from a study of blood T cell repertoires in COVID-19 (dated by TCRdb to the early 2020s). Looking at the study overall: Samples covering the acute and convalescent phases of COVID-19 were provided by collaborators in the United States, Italy and Spain. The material from the prospective study consisted of cDNA or gDNA derived from T cells, B-cell-depleted T cells, or PBMCs. The dataset comprised deeply sampled blood TCRbeta repertoires from subjects exposed to, actively infected with, or recovered from COVID-19. The repertoires were made available in a free public database intended to serve as a resource for research on the immune response to SARS-CoV-2. Samples were obtained from the ongoing ImmuneRACE study (first 160 participants) and from 1,200 or so subjects provided by 6 global collaborators. The sample metadata nearly always contained a de-identified subject ID, COVID-19 status, age in years and sex. HLA class I and class II types, where available, came from metadata supplied by the sample provider rather than from assay-based typing. Overall study outcomes, separate from this receptor: The amount of clinical and demographic metadata varied by source and participant and was provided uncurated.

This clone has just a few counts. Its antigen remains undetermined. The record has no base qualities; no much larger clone is one base away. TCRbeta CDR3 regions were amplified from genomic DNA by means of the immunoSEQ Assay, a bias-controlled multiplex PCR. Turning to the authors' computational methods: The number of nucleated cells in each sample was estimated from the amplification of reference gene primers within the assay. Sequence reads were collapsed and filtered to measure the absolute abundance of every unique TCRbeta CDR3 rearrangement. For each sample, productive Simpson clonality was calculated as the square root of Simpson's diversity index over productive rearrangements. TCRdb carries this immuneACCESS record with in-frame sequences only. Its versions omit some clonotypes, under half of them owing to an unresolved V gene in the studies checked, with the rest unexplained. D and trimming come from the DNA, and the V and J calls and clone size come from that table. The sample table shows about 240,000 clones, and around 86% are seen once. The ten biggest clones cover about 3.3% of the sample.

Participants in the prospective study were aged roughly 18 to 89 years, lived in about two dozen United States geographic areas, and enrolled through a virtual design. In the prospective study, participants were assigned to cohorts based on the clinical history participants reported in a screening survey and a study questionnaire. Each participant in the prospective study had whole blood, serum and a nasopharyngeal or oropharyngeal swab collected by mobile phlebotomists. Over a roughly 2-month period, participants in the prospective study had the option of providing additional blood draws and questionnaires. Blood samples from the prospective study were shipped frozen or at room temperature prior to DNA extraction. V is cut back by 6 bases and J by 4 bases, with 11 bases in the junction unmatched. The CDR3 contains 16 residues, cysteine and phenylalanine counted. Left in the record is the CDR3 DNA by itself, 48 bases read in frame from the first base. The germline V gene encodes CDR1 SGHNT and CDR2 YYREEE (reference sequence).

The material sequenced was PBMCs or T cells enriched from blood (not recorded which). The clonotype was recovered from a woman aged 40 to 55 with acute COVID-19. The chain is assembled from TRBV5-4 and TRBJ2-7; TRBD2 agrees with 12 junctional bases. The DNA reads as follows: TGTGCCAGCACCGATTCACCGACTAGCGGGAGTTACGAGCAGTACTTC. The resulting protein is CASTDSPTSGSYEQYF.